Included here is one T cell receptor beta chain sequence, with context. The data originate from a study of neoadjuvant nivolumab and ipilimumab in lung cancer. The method was immunoSEQ multiplex PCR; TCRdb's version includes in-frame clones alone and lacks a portion of them. The table includes roughly 18,000 clones, 75% to 90% detected once. V trimming: 3 bases; J trimming: 4 bases; junction bases outside the gene matches: 1. The CDR3 runs 15 residues. In germline, CDR1 is SGHTA, CDR2 FQGNSA. This material consisted of peripheral blood, taken before neoadjuvant nivolumab, alone or with ipilimumab. The clonotype comes from an adult with non-small cell lung cancer. The J gene is TRBJ2-7, the V gene TRBV7-2; 15 bases match TRBD2. The CDR3 region has the DNA TGTGCCAGCAGCTTCGGGACTAGCGGGAGGTACGAGCAGTACTTC. As protein: CASSFGTSGRYEQYF.